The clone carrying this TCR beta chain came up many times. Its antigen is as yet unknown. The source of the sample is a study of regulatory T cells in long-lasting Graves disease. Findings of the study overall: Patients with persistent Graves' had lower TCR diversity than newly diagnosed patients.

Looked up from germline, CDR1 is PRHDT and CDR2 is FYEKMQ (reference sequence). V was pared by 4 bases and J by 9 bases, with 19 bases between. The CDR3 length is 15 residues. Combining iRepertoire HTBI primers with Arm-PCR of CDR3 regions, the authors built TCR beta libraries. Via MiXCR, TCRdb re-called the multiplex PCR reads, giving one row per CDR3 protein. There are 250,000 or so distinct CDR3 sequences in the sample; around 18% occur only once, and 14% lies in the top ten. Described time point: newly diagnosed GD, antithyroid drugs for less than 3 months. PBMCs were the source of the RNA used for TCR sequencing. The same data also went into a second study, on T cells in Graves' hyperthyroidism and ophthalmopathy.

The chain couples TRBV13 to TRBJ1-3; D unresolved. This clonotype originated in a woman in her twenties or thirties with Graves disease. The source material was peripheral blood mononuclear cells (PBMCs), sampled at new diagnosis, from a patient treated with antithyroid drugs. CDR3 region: CASSYTDQETGTIYF. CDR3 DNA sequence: TGTGCCAGCAGCTACACAGATCAGGAGACGGGCACCATATATTTT.